The 10 T cell receptor beta chains below come from one sample, sequenced in a study of OX40 agonist ivuxolimab in advanced cancers. Here immunoSEQ multiplex PCR was the method, and the copy in TCRdb shows in-frame clones only, minus some. The sample includes 90,000 to 150,000 clones, approximately 92% of them seen just once. This material consisted of CD4+ or CD8+ T cells sorted from blood, taken in a trial of the OX40 agonist ivuxolimab. The receptors come from an adult with an advanced solid tumor such as melanoma, head and neck, liver or kidney cancer.

The genes are TRBV21-1 and TRBJ2-6; the DNA was not used to check the table's D call, TRBD1. TRBV21-1 is recorded as a pseudogene. CDR3 size: 16 residues. In nucleotides, the CDR3 is TGTGCCAGGAGCAGGCCGCTTCAGGCTGGGGCCAACGTCCTGACTTTC. Its translation is CARSRPLQAGANVLTF.

With respect to this clone: A read error may produce the germline difference seen at one junction end. The rearrangement joins TRBV15 to TRBJ1-5; D gene uncertain. CDR1 and CDR2 (germline): LNHNV, YYDKDF (reference sequence). The CDR3 covers 16 residues. CDR3 coding DNA: TGTGCCACCGGCAGAGATATTGGAGCGGCCAATCAGCCCCAGCATTTT. It yields the protein CATGRDIGAANQPQHF.

CDR3 amino acids: CASSLAGQGISQPQHF. As DNA, the CDR3 is TGTGCCAGCAGCTTAGCGGGGCAGGGGATCAGTCAGCCCCAGCATTTT. The chain couples TRBV7-2 to TRBJ1-5; a weak D match, TRBD1 (6 bases). The V gene's germline CDR1 is SGHTA and CDR2 FQGNSA. The CDR3 is 16 residues long. V was cut by 0 bases and J by 6 bases, with 15 bases left in between.

The chain uses TRBV6-5 and TRBJ2-1; unclear D gene. V was shortened by 4 bases and J by 3 bases, with 10 bases between the two germline ends. CDR1 and CDR2 (germline): MNHEY, SVGAGI. This CDR3 comprises 14 residues. The CDR3 loop is CASSWEGIYNEQFF. The CDR3 DNA reads TGTGCCAGCAGTTGGGAAGGGATCTACAATGAGCAGTTCTTC.

The rearrangement joins TRBV5-6 to TRBJ1-2; D unclear. CDR3 size: 12 residues. V was clipped by 7 bases and J by 3 bases, with 10 bases between them. Germline CDR1 reads SGHDT; CDR2 reads YYEEEE. The CDR3: CASSGQYYGYTF. CDR3 coding DNA: TGTGCCAGCTCCGGTCAGTACTATGGCTACACCTTC. Full variable domain (missing parts from reference TRBV5-6 and TRBJ1-2): DAGVTQSPTHLIKTRGQQVTLRCSPKSGHDTVSWYQQALGQGPQFIFQYYEEEERQRGNFPDRFSGHQFPNYSSELNVNALLLGDSALYLCASSGQYYGYTFGSGTRLTVV.

The J gene is TRBJ2-1, the V gene TRBV28; possible D gene TRBD1, 5 bases. CDR3 length: 15 residues. The V end lost 3 bases, the J end lost 2 bases, and 11 bases lay between the germline ends. The germline CDR1 and CDR2 sequences are MDHEN and SYDVKM. The chain's CDR3 is CASSFRKGTYNEQFF. In DNA, the CDR3 is TGTGCCAGCAGTTTTCGAAAGGGGACCTACAATGAGCAGTTCTTC.

Here the CDR3 reads CASSPGTNNEQFF. CDR3 nucleotides: TGTGCCAGCAGCCCAGGGACAAACAATGAGCAGTTCTTC. The J gene is TRBJ2-1, the V gene TRBV7-7; possibly TRBD1 for D (6 bases). Germline values: CDR1 SSHAT, CDR2 FNYEAQ (reference sequence). V was clipped by 5 bases and J by 5 bases, with 10 bases between them. The CDR3 is 13 residues long.

The CDR3 spells CSAQTGVGGYTF. The CDR3 coding sequence is TGCAGCGCCCAGACAGGGGTTGGCGGCTACACCTTC. The chain combines TRBV29-1 with TRBJ1-2; 8 positions match TRBD1. Trimming removed 7 bases from V and 8 bases from J; junction bases left unmatched: 9. The germline V gene encodes CDR1 SQVTM and CDR2 ANQGSEA. CDR3 length equals 12 residues.

The chain links TRBV9 to TRBJ2-3; 8 bases are shared with TRBD2. Unmatched junction bases numbered 6, after V lost 2 bases and J lost 4 bases. The CDR3 consists of 15 residues. Germline CDR1 SGDLS, CDR2 YYNGEE. The CDR3 loop reads CASSVAGGTADTQYF. In nucleotides, the CDR3 is TGTGCCAGCAGCGTGGCGGGGGGCACCGCAGATACGCAGTATTTT. The full variable domain, in which reference TRBV9 and TRBJ2-3 provide the parts outside the CDR3, is DSGVTQTPKHLITATGQRVTLRCSPRSGDLSVYWYQQSLDQGLQFLIQYYNGEERAKGNILERFSAQQFPDLHSELNLSSLELGDSALYFCASSVAGGTADTQYFGPGTRLTVL.

V gene TRBV30 combines with J gene TRBJ1-5; no reliable D call. The V gene lost 1 base and the J gene lost 3 bases, with 10 bases spanning the gap. Germline lookup yields CDR1 GTSNPN and CDR2 SVGIG (reference sequence). The CDR3 is 14 residues long. CDR3 sequence: CAWSGGHSNQPQHF. Here the CDR3 DNA reads TGTGCCTGGAGTGGTGGGCACTCCAATCAGCCCCAGCATTTT.